The 21 T cell receptor beta chains below come from one sample, sequenced in a study of technical replicates of blood from a handful of donors. Using immunoSEQ multiplex PCR, the repertoire was profiled, and TCRdb retains in-frame clones only, with some absent. The top ten clones hold about 0.38% of a sample with under 85,000 clones, 75% to 95% of them seen once. The sequenced material came from T cells isolated from PBMCs. The receptor source for this set is a human donor in good health. Some clones in this sample may be carry-over from other donors' samples.

The chain is built from TRBV30 and TRBJ2-7; 10 bases map to TRBD1. Per the germline V gene, CDR1 is GTSNPN and CDR2 is SVGIG (reference sequence). The CDR3 runs 15 residues. The ends lost 7 bases at V and 3 bases at J; junction bases unmatched: 12. This chain's CDR3 is CALSGTGEISYEQYF. CDR3 DNA: TGTGCCTTATCCGGGACAGGGGAAATAAGCTACGAGCAGTACTTC. The variable domain in full, completed from reference TRBV30 and TRBJ2-7, reads SQTIHQWPATLVQPVGSPLSLECTVEGTSNPNLYWYRQAAGRGLQLLFYSVGIGQISSEVPQNLSASRPQDRQFILSSKKLLLSDSGFYLCALSGTGEISYEQYFGPGTRLTVT.

The chain uses TRBV6-6 and TRBJ1-3; no reliable D call. This CDR3 is 16 amino acids long. V was clipped by 0 bases and J by 1 base, with 10 bases between them. The germline gives CDR1 MNHNY, CDR2 SVGAGI (reference sequence). CDR3 DNA: TGTGCCAGCAGTTACTCGTTTCGAGCTTCTGGAAACACCATATATTTT. Amino acid sequence: CASSYSFRASGNTIYF.

J is TRBJ2-1 and V is TRBV5-4; the match to TRBD2 covers 11 bases. CDR1 is SGHNT and CDR2 is YYREEE in the germline V gene (reference sequence). J was trimmed by 6 bases and V by 2 bases; bases with no gene match: 1. The length of the CDR3 is 14 residues. CDR3 bases: TGTGCCAGCAGCTTCCTAGCGGGAGGCAATGAGCAGTTCTTC. It is translated as CASSFLAGGNEQFF.

This clone was observed once. The CDR3 region has the DNA TGTGCCAGCAGTTACTCGAACGGGAGGCCCCCTTACGAGCAGTACTTC. It codes for CASSYSNGRPPYEQYF. J is TRBJ2-7 and V is TRBV6-5, with 7 positions matching TRBD2. The V segment lost 0 bases and the J segment 4 bases; nucleotides outside the gene matches: 9. Germline CDR1 MNHEY, CDR2 SVGAGI. The CDR3 has 16 residues.

V usage is TRBV29-1 and J usage is TRBJ1-3; the D gene is possibly TRBD1 (5 bases). The CDR3 has 11 residues. Germline values: CDR1 SQVTM, CDR2 ANQGSEA. This CDR3 is CAQGGGNTIYF. The CDR3 DNA is TGCGCCCAGGGAGGTGGAAACACCATATATTTT.

The chain recombines TRBV11-3 with TRBJ2-7, with D maybe TRBD2 (6 bases). V was cut by 3 bases and J by 2 bases, with 14 bases left in between. The CDR3 spans 15 residues. The germline CDR1 and CDR2 sequences are SGHNT and YENEEA. The CDR3 nucleotides read TGTGCCAGCAGCTTGGCGGGACTCACTACCTACGAGCAGTACTTC. Its protein is CASSLAGLTTYEQYF.

The J gene is TRBJ2-3, the V gene TRBV7-3, with D perhaps matching TRBD2 (6 bases). V dropped 4 bases and J dropped 2 bases, with 13 bases sitting between them. Germline values: CDR1 SGHTA, CDR2 FQGTGA. This CDR3 contains 15 residues. The CDR3 bases are TGTGCCAGCAGCTGGAGGACTAACCCCACAGATACGCAGTATTTT. Translated: CASSWRTNPTDTQYF.

The V and J genes are TRBV9 and TRBJ2-2, with 8 bases matching TRBD2. CDR3 size: 17 residues. V was pared by 0 bases and J by 5 bases, with 9 bases of the junction left unmatched. Germline CDR1 SGDLS, CDR2 YYNGEE. The CDR3 loop reads CASSVDGLAGFTGELFF. CDR3 DNA sequence: TGTGCCAGCAGCGTAGATGGGCTAGCGGGTTTTACCGGGGAGCTGTTTTTT.

The V call is TRBV9, the J call TRBJ2-1; D might be TRBD2 (5 bases). CDR1 and CDR2 from the germline V gene are SGDLS and YYNGEE. This CDR3 is 14 amino acids long. Trimming left V 4 bases short and J 7 bases short, with 15 bases between. The CDR3 DNA sequence: TGTGCCAGCAGCCTTCTAGCCCCTTGGAATGAGCAGTTCTTC. Translating gives CASSLLAPWNEQFF.

The J gene is TRBJ1-1, the V gene TRBV18; 7 bases are a match to TRBD1. In germline, CDR1 is KGHSH, CDR2 LQKENI. The CDR3 consists of 12 residues. J lost 11 bases, V lost 3 bases, and 6 bases had no gene match. CDR3 nucleotide sequence: TGTGCCAGCTCACCGGCAGACAGGGCCGCTTTCTTT. This sequence encodes CASSPADRAAFF.

The chain employs TRBV7-2 and TRBJ2-7; D is possibly TRBD2 (6 bases). The germline V gene encodes CDR1 SGHTA and CDR2 FQGNSA. The germline V and J ends were trimmed by 1 base and 6 bases, with 16 bases remaining between them. The length of the CDR3 is 15 residues. Here the CDR3 reads CASSLVTSRVGEQYF. CDR3 in DNA: TGTGCCAGCAGCTTAGTAACTAGCCGGGTGGGCGAGCAGTACTTC.

J is TRBJ2-7 and V is TRBV29-1, with D tentatively TRBD1 (5 bases). The germline V and J ends were trimmed by 4 bases and 3 bases, with 13 bases remaining between them. In germline, CDR1 is SQVTM, CDR2 ANQGSEA. The CDR3 totals 13 residues. CDR3 nucleotide sequence: TGCAGCGTTGTCAGGGATGACCTCTACGAGCAGTACTTC. Translation: CSVVRDDLYEQYF.

This clone showed up just a few times. This chain connects TRBV11-2 to TRBJ1-1, with a possible D match to TRBD1 (6 bases). From germline, CDR1 is SGHAT and CDR2 FQNNGV. V was shortened by 1 base and J by 7 bases, with 22 bases between the two germline ends. The CDR3 runs to 17 residues. The CDR3 here is CASSLGSQGNRGGEAFF. The CDR3 nucleotides are TGTGCCAGCAGCTTAGGTTCCCAGGGGAATCGAGGAGGTGAAGCTTTCTTT.

This clone was seen a single time. The rearrangement links TRBV18 to TRBJ1-2; 7 positions match TRBD1. The germline CDR1 and CDR2 sequences are KGHSH and LQKENI. The CDR3 sequence is 14 residues long. V shed 2 bases and J 8 bases; nucleotides not matched to a gene: 8. This CDR3 reads CASSPSDRAGGYTF. The CDR3 DNA reads as TGTGCCAGCTCACCATCCGACAGGGCAGGGGGCTACACCTTC.

The V gene is TRBV7-6, the J gene TRBJ2-7; no clear D gene. This CDR3 has 12 amino acids. V shed 5 bases and J shed 1 base, with 6 bases lying between them. Germline V gene lookup returns CDR1 SGHVS and CDR2 FNYEAQ. The CDR3, as DNA: TGTGCCAGCAGCCCGGGTTCCTACGAGCAGTACTTC. Its protein is CASSPGSYEQYF.

In its sample, this clone was seen once. This chain uses TRBV5-1 with TRBJ2-1; perhaps TRBD1 as D (6 bases). The V end was cut by 4 bases, the J end by 10 bases, with 27 bases between. The germline gives CDR1 SGHRS, CDR2 YFSETQ. The CDR3 runs to 17 residues. Here the CDR3 reads CASSEWGTGGGQGEQFF. The DNA for the CDR3 is TGCGCCAGCAGCGAATGGGGGACGGGTGGGGGCCAGGGAGAGCAGTTCTTC.

The V and J genes are TRBV29-1 and TRBJ1-1, with TRBD1 identical over 8 bases. Germline V lookup: CDR1 SQVTM, CDR2 ANQGSEA. The CDR3 covers 16 residues. V trimming: 6 bases; J trimming: 4 bases; junction bases outside the gene matches: 16. This chain's CDR3 is CSVGEVDRVLGTEAFF. The CDR3 DNA is TGCAGCGTGGGAGAGGTGGACAGGGTTTTGGGCACTGAAGCTTTCTTT.

This rearrangement joins TRBV29-1 to TRBJ2-1; tentative D call: TRBD2 (5 bases). CDR1 and CDR2 from the germline V gene are SQVTM and ANQGSEA. This CDR3 spans 12 amino acids. The germline V and J ends were trimmed by 7 bases and 2 bases, with 9 bases remaining between them. The CDR3 reads CSATRAYNEQFF. The CDR3 DNA reads TGCAGCGCTACTAGAGCCTACAATGAGCAGTTCTTC.

This sequence joins TRBV9 and TRBJ1-1; 8 bases match TRBD1. Germline V gene lookup returns CDR1 SGDLS and CDR2 YYNGEE. V shed 3 bases, J shed 4 bases, and the junction held 2 bases outside the gene matches. The CDR3 extends over 13 amino acids. This CDR3 reads CASSARGLTEAFF. CDR3 sequence (DNA): TGTGCCAGCAGCGCCAGGGGGCTCACTGAAGCTTTCTTT. The full variable domain, rest sourced from reference TRBV9 and TRBJ1-1, is DSGVTQTPKHLITATGQRVTLRCSPRSGDLSVYWYQQSLDQGLQFLIQYYNGEERAKGNILERFSAQQFPDLHSELNLSSLELGDSALYFCASSARGLTEAFFGQGTRLTVV.

The chain couples TRBV12-5 to TRBJ1-5, with unresolved D. Germline V gene sequence: CDR1 LGHNT, CDR2 FRNRAP. V lost 4 bases, J lost 5 bases, and 6 bases lay in between. The CDR3 consists of 12 residues. CDR3 bases: TGTGCTAGTGGTTCCGGGGATCAGCCCCAGCATTTT. Residues: CASGSGDQPQHF.

The chain is built from TRBV5-4 and TRBJ1-2; possible D gene TRBD1, 6 bases. V lost 10 bases, J lost 6 bases, and 22 bases lay in between. Germline V gene lookup returns CDR1 SGHNT and CDR2 YYREEE (reference sequence). CDR3 length: 14 amino acids. This CDR3 reads CAGGGGAGRHGYTF. The CDR3 nucleotides read TGTGCCGGGGGTGGGGGGGCCGGACGTCATGGCTACACCTTC.